The rows below give T cell receptor beta chains drawn from one sample of a study of tumor and adjacent non-tumor tissue in lung cancer. TCRdb reprocessed the multiplex PCR reads via MiXCR and lists one record per CDR3 protein. The table has over 100,000 distinct CDR3 sequences, around 75% seen once. The sequenced sample was lung tumor tissue. The receptors originated from an older woman with non-small cell lung cancer. Each CDR3 is given with its conserved first and last residue.

J gene,V gene,CDR3 protein
TRBJ2-1,TRBV5-6,CVISLLSIGGAWNEQFF
TRBJ2-3,TRBV20-1,CSADTGTSGKALGTDTQYF
TRBJ2-3,TRBV30,CAWSPSATIIDTQYF
TRBJ2-7,TRBV6-1,CASSEYGLRAYEQHF
TRBJ2-7,TRBV11-2,CASSLRPGAHEQYF
TRBJ2-2,TRBV11-1,CASSTGLAGESTVEMFF
TRBJ2-2,TRBV11-3,CASSPGTGVTGAVF
TRBJ1-1,TRBV29-1,CSVNTVGIETFF
TRBJ2-1,TRBV11-1,CASSSPSSYNEQFF
TRBJ2-3,TRBV5-6,CASSLPGTKISDTQYF
TRBJ2-2,TRBV5-1,CASSFTSPQRGELFF
TRBJ2-7,TRBV6-2/TRBV6-3,CASSYSYGTTYEQYF
TRBJ1-6,TRBV5-4,CASSYSGSHLHF
TRBJ2-1,TRBV20-1,CSATNSANLNNEQFF
TRBJ2-2,TRBV28,CASSLGGKSGELFF
TRBJ1-4,TRBV28,CASIAATANEKLFF
TRBJ2-3,TRBV4-3,CASSQVLRSSSRLAGGQGTDTQYF
TRBJ2-4,TRBV5-6,CASSAAGSKNIQYF
TRBJ2-3,TRBV20-1,CSATDFYLTDTQYF
TRBJ1-1,TRBV20-1,CSAPARVDTEAIF
TRBJ2-5,TRBV12-3/TRBV12-4,CASSFQRETQCF
TRBJ2-3,TRBV11-3,CVSSPAGQGGHSQYF
TRBJ2-1,TRBV29-1,CSDGDRISGNEQFF
TRBJ1-4,TRBV4-3,CASSQELGRVEILFF
TRBJ2-3,TRBV6-1,CASSEALTGRSQYF
TRBJ2-1,TRBV11-3,CVSSLTVGGYNEQFF
TRBJ2-1,TRBV29-1,CSAPSSGSYNEQFF
TRBJ2-3,TRBV6-5,CASSLRQGAADTQYF
TRBJ1-1,TRBV5-4,CASSDQNTEVFF
TRBJ1-6,TRBV14,CATSLIGNESPLHF
TRBJ2-7,TRBV20-1,CSARQLAGDPEQYF
TRBJ2-2,TRBV6-2/TRBV6-3,CTNTAPPIAGTGELFF
TRBJ1-2,TRBV11-2,CASSPSTLNMSYAYTF
TRBJ1-1,TRBV5-6,CASNGGTGFMNTETFF
TRBJ2-2,TRBV11-1,CASSPRLAVESTRELFF
TRBJ1-5,TRBV4-1,CASRYSIGTENQPQHF
TRBJ1-1,TRBV4-1,CASNEPIIHTEAFF
TRBJ2-7,TRBV12-3/TRBV12-4,CASSILGLYGRDSYEQNF
TRBJ2-3,TRBV11-2,CASTPNSVISTDTHYF
TRBJ2-7,TRBV28,CASSFIGGSGHEQYF
TRBJ2-2,TRBV11-2,CVSSLDGKSTGEMFF
TRBJ1-1,TRBV20-1,CSAMTGGGTEAFF
TRBJ2-2,TRBV24-1,CATSGLRGGQTNTGELFF
TRBJ1-2,TRBV10-1,CVSSEHPRGALSF
TRBJ2-3,TRBV6-6,CASSYSRLGGLDTQYF
TRBJ2-7,TRBV4-3,CASSRMPSGGTYEQYF
TRBJ2-2,TRBV12-3/TRBV12-4,CASSPPMGTGELFF
TRBJ2-2,TRBV11-3,CGSSPTGGRTGELFF